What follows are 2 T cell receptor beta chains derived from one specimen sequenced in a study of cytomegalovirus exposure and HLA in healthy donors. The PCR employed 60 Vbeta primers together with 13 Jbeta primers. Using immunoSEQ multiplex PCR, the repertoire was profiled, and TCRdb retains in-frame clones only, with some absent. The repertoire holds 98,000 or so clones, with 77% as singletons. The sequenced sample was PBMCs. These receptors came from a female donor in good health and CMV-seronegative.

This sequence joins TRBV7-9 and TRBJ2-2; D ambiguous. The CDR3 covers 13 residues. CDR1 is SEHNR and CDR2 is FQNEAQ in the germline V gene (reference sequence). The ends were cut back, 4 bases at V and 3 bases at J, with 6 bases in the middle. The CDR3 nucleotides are TGTGCCAGCAGCTCCGTGTACACCGGGGAGCTGTTTTTT. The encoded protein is CASSSVYTGELFF.

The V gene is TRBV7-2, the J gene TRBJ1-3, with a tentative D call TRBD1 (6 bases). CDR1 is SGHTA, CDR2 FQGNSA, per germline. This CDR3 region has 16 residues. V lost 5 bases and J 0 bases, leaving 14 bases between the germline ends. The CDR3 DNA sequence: TGTGCCAGCAGCCTTCACAGGGTGAGCTCTGGAAACACCATATATTTT. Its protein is CASSLHRVSSGNTIYF.